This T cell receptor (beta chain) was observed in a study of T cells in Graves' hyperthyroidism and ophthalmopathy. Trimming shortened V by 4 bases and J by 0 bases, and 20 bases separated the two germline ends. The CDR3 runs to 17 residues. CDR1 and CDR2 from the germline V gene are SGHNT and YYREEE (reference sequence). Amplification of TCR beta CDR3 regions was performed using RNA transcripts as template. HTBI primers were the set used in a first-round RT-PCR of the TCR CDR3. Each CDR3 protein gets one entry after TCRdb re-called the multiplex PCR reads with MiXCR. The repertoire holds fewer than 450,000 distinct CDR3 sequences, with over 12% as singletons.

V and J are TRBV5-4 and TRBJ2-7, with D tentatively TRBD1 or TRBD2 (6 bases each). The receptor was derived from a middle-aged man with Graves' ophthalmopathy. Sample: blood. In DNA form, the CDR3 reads TGTGCCAGCAGCCCGGAGGGGGGCCAGCGGAGCTCCTACGAGCAGTACTTC. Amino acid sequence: CASSPEGGQRSSYEQYF.